The T cell receptor (beta chain) described here comes from a study of cytomegalovirus exposure and HLA in healthy donors. Study-wide results and caveats: The study listed under 200 cytomegalovirus-associated TCR beta chains. Usually a TCR sequence was rare, but some public TCRs were found in many donors.

Concerning this clone: Its specificity is not known.

The primer mix had 60 Vbeta and 13 Jbeta primers. Clones were read by immunoSEQ multiplex PCR, and TCRdb kept only the in-frame ones, dropping some. Of around 76,000 clones in the sample, under 85% were seen once. Germline assignment: CDR1 LGHNA and CDR2 YSLEER. The CDR3 runs to 15 residues. Trimming took 2 bases from V and 2 from J, leaving 13 bases between them. This sequence joins TRBV4-3 and TRBJ2-7; no definite D call. Sample: PBMCs. The sequence came from a middle-aged woman in good health and CMV-seropositive. CDR3 sequence: CASSQSPSKAYEQYF. CDR3 bases: TGCGCCAGCAGCCAAAGCCCCTCAAAAGCCTACGAGCAGTACTTC.